One sample yielded the 26 T cell receptor beta chains listed below, sequenced in a study of T cells in women clearing cervical HPV infection. Generated by immunoSEQ multiplex PCR, the TCRdb table keeps only in-frame clones and is missing some. Its table records under 50,000 clones. Sample: blood buffy coat. The receptors shown here come from a woman between 18 and 75 years old with a cervical HPV16 infection that either progressed to CIN3+ or cleared (not recorded which).

Details on this clone: The DNA ends 3 residues before the CDR3 does, and the rest of the CDR3 is filled in from the germline J gene. The chain employs TRBV14 and TRBJ2-6, with D unresolved. The CDR3 runs 16 residues. The ends were cut back, 0 bases at V and 0 bases at J, with 6 bases in the middle. Per germline, CDR1 SGHDN and CDR2 FVKESK. This CDR3 reads CASSQDRVSGANVLTF. Incomplete CDR3 DNA: TGTGCCAGCAGCCAAGATCGGGTCTCTGGGGCCAACGTC.

CDR3 protein: CASSRDSGEKLFF. Partial CDR3 DNA: TGTGCCAGCAGCCGGGACAGTGGGGAAAAG. This chain joins TRBV2 and TRBJ2-2; 7 positions agree with TRBD1. Read coverage stops 3 residues before the CDR3 terminus; the germline J gene supplies the remainder. Per germline, CDR1 SNHLY and CDR2 FYNNEI. The CDR3 consists of 13 residues.

A remark on this clone: The missing CDR3 end, 3 residues past where the read stops, is filled in from the germline J gene. This chain uses TRBV7-9 with TRBJ1-2; tentatively, D is TRBD1 (5 bases). This CDR3 spans 15 amino acids. Germline CDR1 is SEHNR and CDR2 is FQNEAQ (reference sequence). CDR3 bases read: TGTGCCAGCAGCTCGCCGAAGGGGAGCTCCTACGAC. It encodes CASSSPKGSSYD. The whole CDR3 protein reads CASSSPKGSSYDYTF.

Regarding this clone: The read is 3 residues too short to cover the CDR3 end, so that end is filled in from the germline J gene. Other DNA sequences in the same sample also yield this CDR3. The V call is TRBV19, the J call TRBJ2-1; TRBD2 agrees at 8 bases. V shed 2 bases and J 2 bases; nucleotides not matched to a gene: 2. The length of the CDR3 is 15 residues. The V gene's germline CDR1 is LNHDA and CDR2 SQIVND (reference sequence). The part of the CDR3 DNA that was read is TGTGCCAGTAGTATAACTAGCGGTACCTACAATGAG. Translating it yields CASSITSGTYNE. The CDR3 as a whole reads CASSITSGTYNEQFF.

About this clone itself: The sequenced fragment ends 3 residues before the CDR3 boundary, so the rest is inferred from the germline J gene. The chain is built from TRBV3-1 (or the pseudogene TRBV3-2) and TRBJ2-7, with 10 bases lining up with TRBD2. J was trimmed by 2 bases and V by 4 bases; bases with no gene match: 8. Germline V CDR1 and CDR2: LGHDT, YNNKEL (reference sequence). The CDR3 loop spans 16 amino acids. CDR3 bases read: TGTGCCAGCAGCCTTACTAAGCGGGAGGGCACCTACGAG. It encodes CASSLTKREGTYE. The CDR3, in full, reads CASSLTKREGTYEQYF.

The chain's CDR3 is CASSIDRVGLGYTF. CDR3 DNA, as far as it was read: TGTGCCAGTAGTATAGATCGCGTGGGACTTGGC. The rearrangement joins TRBV19 to TRBJ1-2; TRBD1 is a possible D gene (5 bases). The read ends 3 residues early relative to the CDR3; the germline J gene fills the gap. CDR1 is LNHDA and CDR2 is SQIVND in the germline V gene (reference sequence). With 0 bases removed from V and 7 bases from J, the gap between germline ends came to 12 bases. This CDR3 has 14 amino acids.

Comments on this clone: The read terminates 3 residues before the CDR3 end, so the remaining end is supplied by the germline J gene. The gene calls are TRBV7-2 and TRBJ1-2, with D perhaps TRBD1 (6 bases). From germline, CDR1 is SGHTA and CDR2 FQGNSA. This CDR3 is 14 amino acids long. The CDR3 sequence is CASSFQQGPYDYTF. CDR3 DNA, as far as it was read: TGTGCCAGCAGCTTTCAACAGGGCCCCTACGAC.

Points on this clone: The CDR3 is cut off 3 residues early in the read; its end comes from the germline J gene. J is TRBJ2-1 and V is TRBV19; 7 nucleotides line up with TRBD2. The germline gives CDR1 LNHDA, CDR2 SQIVND (reference sequence). The CDR3 loop spans 14 amino acids. The trim removed 4 bases at V and 7 bases at J, leaving 7 bases unmatched. This CDR3 is CASSRKRDLNEQFF. CDR3 DNA, as far as it was read: TGTGCCAGTAGTAGGAAGCGGGATTTGAATGAG.

On this clone: The sequenced fragment ends 3 residues before the CDR3 boundary, so the rest is inferred from the germline J gene. This chain joins TRBV5-1 and TRBJ2-7, with D possibly matching TRBD1 (6 bases). V was clipped by 1 base and J by 4 bases, with 15 bases between them. The CDR3 consists of 15 residues. Looked up from germline, CDR1 is SGHRS and CDR2 is YFSETQ. The CDR3 DNA, read in part, is TGCGCCAGCAGCTTGTTGGCAGGGGAAGGTTACGAG. Translated: CASSLLAGEGYE. The whole CDR3 reads CASSLLAGEGYEQYF.

About this clone: Other DNA sequences within the sample encode an identical CDR3. CDR3: CASSLPGGYDYTF. CDR3 bases read: TGTGCCAGCTCACTCCCAGGCGGGTACGAC. This chain connects TRBV18 to TRBJ1-2; D remains ambiguous. With the read ending 3 residues before the CDR3 end, the germline J gene is used to fill in that end. The CDR3 totals 13 residues. Germline CDR1 KGHSH, CDR2 LQKENI.

This chain's CDR3 is CASSEVGGSPLHF. CDR3 DNA (partial): TGTGCCAGCAGTGAAGTCGGGGGTTCACCC. The chain combines TRBV6-1 with TRBJ1-6; possible D gene TRBD1, 5 bases. The read gets to within 3 residues of the CDR3 end, and the germline J gene fills in the rest. From germline, CDR1 is MNHNS and CDR2 SASEGT. With 1 base removed from V and 9 bases from J, the gap between germline ends came to 7 bases. The CDR3 sequence is 13 residues long.

About this clone itself: The missing CDR3 end, 3 residues past where the read stops, is filled in from the germline J gene. The chain uses TRBV19 and TRBJ2-1; TRBD2 agrees at 9 bases. This CDR3 has 19 amino acids. Unmatched junction bases numbered 12, after V lost 3 bases and J lost 0 bases. From germline, CDR1 is LNHDA and CDR2 SQIVND (reference sequence). The CDR3 bases that were read are TGTGCCAGTAGTATTTCGGCGACTAGCGGTTGGAGCTCCTACAATGAG. Translated, it gives CASSISATSGWSSYNE. In full, the CDR3 reads CASSISATSGWSSYNEQFF.

For this clone: The CDR3 end is not reached by the read, which stops 3 residues before it; the germline J gene fills it in. V usage is TRBV20-1 and J usage is TRBJ2-2; 9 nucleotides line up with TRBD1. Germline CDR1 DFQATT, CDR2 SNEGSKA (reference sequence). V lost 2 bases and J lost 7; bases outside the gene matches: 8. The CDR3 is 15 residues long. The CDR3: CSARPGQGIGGELFF. Incomplete CDR3 DNA: TGCAGTGCTAGACCGGGACAGGGTATAGGCGGGGAG.

With regard to this clone: The CDR3 end falls 3 residues outside the read, so it is completed with the germline J gene. The gene calls are TRBV20-1 and TRBJ1-2; 11 nucleotides match TRBD1. Germline V gives CDR1 DFQATT, CDR2 SNEGSKA (reference sequence). The CDR3 loop spans 16 amino acids. The V and J ends lost 0 bases and 7 bases, in that order; junction bases with no gene match: 10. The sequenced CDR3 bases are TGCAGTGCTAGAGATTCCCGGGACAGGGGGGGAGGTGGC. This gives the protein CSARDSRDRGGGG. The CDR3, in full, reads CSARDSRDRGGGGYTF.

A note on this clone: Read sequence stops 3 residues before the CDR3 end, and the germline J gene provides the missing end. The rearrangement links TRBV29-1 to TRBJ2-4, with 9 nucleotides matching TRBD1. Per the germline V gene, CDR1 is SQVTM and CDR2 is ANQGSEA. This CDR3 is 16 amino acids long. V lost 7 bases, J lost 0 bases, and 10 bases stayed unmatched. The DNA read from the CDR3 is TGCAGCGCGGGACAGGGTGTTGGAGGAGCCAAAAACATT. Its translation is CSAGQGVGGAKNI. The full CDR3 protein is CSAGQGVGGAKNIQYF.

As to this clone: The CDR3 end lies 3 residues beyond the end of the read and is filled in from the germline J gene. The V gene is TRBV19, the J gene TRBJ2-3; D is possibly TRBD2 (6 bases). In germline, CDR1 is LNHDA, CDR2 SQIVND (reference sequence). CDR3 length: 14 residues. Incomplete CDR3 DNA: TGTGCCAGTAGTATGGAGGGTTTCAATCAGCCG. It translates to CASSMEGFNQP. The entire CDR3 protein is CASSMEGFNQPQYF.

Concerning this clone itself: The read finishes 3 residues shy of the CDR3 end, and the germline J gene is used to complete it. The chain recombines TRBV12-3 or TRBV12-4 with TRBJ2-5, with 11 bases that match TRBD2. Losses at the gene ends were 5 bases for V and 7 bases for J; bases not matched to a gene: 12. The CDR3 totals 16 residues. The sequenced CDR3 bases are TGTGCCAGCAGTAGGTGGGGACTAGCGGTCGGAGGGACC. This translates into CASSRWGLAVGGT. The complete CDR3 reads CASSRWGLAVGGTQYF.

In the case of this clone: The CDR3 is cut off 3 residues early in the read; its end comes from the germline J gene. The V and J genes are TRBV2 and TRBJ1-2, with TRBD1 as a possible D gene (5 bases). Germline V CDR1 and CDR2: SNHLY, FYNNEI. The CDR3 extends over 18 amino acids. The covered CDR3 bases are TGTGCCAGCAGTGAGGGGACTAGCGGGAGTTTCTCCTACAATGAC. Its protein product is CASSEGTSGSFSYND. The entire CDR3 is CASSEGTSGSFSYNDYTF.

To note about this clone: Read data end 3 residues before the CDR3 end; the end is taken from the germline J gene. V usage is TRBV7-9 and J usage is TRBJ1-2; possible D gene TRBD1, 6 bases. Germline-derived CDR1 and CDR2 are SEHNR and FQNEAQ (reference sequence). There are 14 residues in the CDR3. CDR3 loop: CASSKGTSALTYTF. The CDR3 DNA, read in part, is TGTGCCAGCAGCAAAGGGACATCGGCTTTGACC.

About this clone itself: The read stops 3 residues short of the end of the CDR3; the missing end is completed from the germline J gene. This rearrangement joins TRBV23-1 to TRBJ2-7, with 8 positions matching TRBD1. TRBV23-1 is an open reading frame whose function is uncertain. Trimming took 6 bases from V and 2 from J; bases not matched to a gene: 9. The CDR3 totals 15 residues. The part of the CDR3 DNA that was read is TGCGCCAGCAGCTTTGGACAGGGAGGTACCTACGAG. It translates to CASSFGQGGTYE. The full CDR3 is CASSFGQGGTYEQYF.

Notes on this clone: The read is 3 residues too short to cover the CDR3 end, so that end is filled in from the germline J gene. The chain employs TRBV6-2 or TRBV6-3 and TRBJ2-3; TRBD2 agrees at 11 bases. The length of the CDR3 is 15 residues. V lost 6 bases, J lost 5 bases, and 7 bases stayed unmatched. Germline V gene sequence: CDR1 MNHEY, CDR2 SVGEGT. Incomplete CDR3 DNA: TGTGCCAGCAGACTAACTAGCGGGAGCGTAGATACG. The encoded protein is CASRLTSGSVDT. The CDR3, in full, reads CASRLTSGSVDTQYF.

Concerning this clone itself: The CDR3 extends 3 residues past the end of the read, so its final part is completed from the germline J gene. The chain employs TRBV20-1 and TRBJ1-6; D may be TRBD1 (6 bases). Germline V gives CDR1 DFQATT, CDR2 SNEGSKA (reference sequence). The germline V and J ends were trimmed by 3 bases and 7 bases, with 13 bases remaining between them. The CDR3 loop spans 14 amino acids. The CDR3 bases that were read are TGCAGTGCTAGGCAGGGGTTTCAAAATTCACCC. Residues: CSARQGFQNSP. The full CDR3 is CSARQGFQNSPLHF.

Comment on this clone: Read data end 3 residues before the CDR3 end; the end is taken from the germline J gene. Other DNA sequences in the sample encode the same CDR3. V usage is TRBV2 and J usage is TRBJ1-2; weak D call: TRBD1 (5 bases). V was trimmed by 2 bases and J by 5 bases, leaving 12 bases between them. CDR3 length: 14 residues. CDR1 is SNHLY, CDR2 FYNNEI, per germline. CDR3 bases read: TGTGCCAGCAGTGAATATAGGACATCATATGGC. Protein product: CASSEYRTSYG. The full CDR3 is CASSEYRTSYGYTF.

On this clone itself: The read terminates 3 residues before the CDR3 end, so the remaining end is supplied by the germline J gene. This chain joins TRBV14 and TRBJ2-1; 12 bases match TRBD2. This CDR3 is 17 amino acids long. Germline assignment: CDR1 SGHDN and CDR2 FVKESK. V shed 4 bases and J 5 bases; nucleotides not matched to a gene: 9. Partial CDR3 DNA: TGTGCCAGCAGCCGCGGGACTAGCGGGCACTACGACAATGAG. Translation gives CASSRGTSGHYDNE. The entire CDR3 reads CASSRGTSGHYDNEQFF.

With regard to this clone: Compared with germline, one end of the junction differs, possibly owing to a read error. The read is 3 residues too short to cover the CDR3 end, so that end is filled in from the germline J gene. At the DNA level, this CDR3 is encoded by other sequences in the same sample as well. V usage is TRBV2 and J usage is TRBJ1-3; D remains unclear. The CDR3 contains 15 residues. Per germline, CDR1 SNHLY and CDR2 FYNNEI. The CDR3 spells CASRHTVNSGNTIYF. The sequenced CDR3 bases are TGTGCCAGCAGGCACACAGTTAACTCTGGAAACACG.

CDR3 region: CSAKPPGLGYNEQFF. Incomplete CDR3 DNA: TGCAGTGCTAAACCTCCGGGACTAGGTTACAATGAG. V gene TRBV20-1 combines with J gene TRBJ2-1, with 8 bases lining up with TRBD2. With the read ending 3 residues before the CDR3 end, the germline J gene is used to fill in that end. The V gene's germline CDR1 is DFQATT and CDR2 SNEGSKA (reference sequence). V shed 4 bases and J 4 bases; nucleotides not matched to a gene: 9. This CDR3 has 15 residues.